These 9 T cell receptor beta chains came from one sample sequenced in a study of T cell responses to AZD1222 COVID-19 vaccine. Assay used: immunoSEQ multiplex PCR; TCRdb lists only in-frame clones, some missing. The repertoire consists of 100,000 or so clones, with roughly 85% occurring once and the leading ten covering 2.5% to 3%. Source: peripheral blood, taken on day 0 of AZD1222 vaccination. These TCRs come from an adult in good health.

The chain couples TRBV19 to TRBJ1-2; TRBD1 aligns across 11 bases. Germline V gene lookup returns CDR1 LNHDA and CDR2 SQIVND (reference sequence). This CDR3 comprises 16 residues. V shed 5 bases, J shed 3 bases, and the junction held 8 bases outside the gene matches. The CDR3, as DNA: TGTGCCAGTAGTCCCCTTGGGGACAGGGGGTACTATGGCTACACCTTC. Translated: CASSPLGDRGYYGYTF.

V is TRBV27 and J is TRBJ2-1; the D gene is possibly TRBD2 (5 bases). CDR1 is MNHEY and CDR2 is SMNVEV in the germline V gene (reference sequence). Trimming removed 2 bases at V and 0 bases at J, with 8 bases between. The CDR3 spans 15 residues. CDR3 bases: TGTGCCAGCAGTTTAGTGGGAGTCTCCTACAATGAGCAGTTCTTC. It is translated as CASSLVGVSYNEQFF.

This chain joins TRBV29-1 and TRBJ2-5; D possibly corresponds to TRBD2 (5 bases). V was shortened by 7 bases and J by 7 bases, with 16 bases between the two germline ends. Germline V lookup: CDR1 SQVTM, CDR2 ANQGSEA. The CDR3 loop spans 12 amino acids. The CDR3 is CSADPGIGTQYF. CDR3 in DNA: TGCAGCGCAGACCCGGGAATTGGGACCCAGTACTTC.

This rearrangement joins TRBV19 to TRBJ2-1, with a weak D call TRBD2 (7 bases). The CDR3 length is 14 residues. Trimming removed 3 bases from V and 5 bases from J, with 11 bases in between. Germline V CDR1 and CDR2: LNHDA, SQIVND (reference sequence). CDR3 protein: CASSMGGPHNEQFF. CDR3 bases: TGTGCCAGTAGTATGGGGGGGCCCCACAATGAGCAGTTCTTC.

The chain employs TRBV3-1 (or the pseudogene TRBV3-2) and TRBJ1-2, with D possibly TRBD1 on 5 matching bases. The germline gives CDR1 LGHDT, CDR2 YNNKEL (reference sequence). V was cut by 1 base and J by 8 bases, with 11 bases left in between. The CDR3 length is 13 residues. Here the CDR3 DNA reads TGTGCCAGCAGCCAAGGGGGACGAGGGGGCTACACCTTC. Protein: CASSQGGRGGYTF.

The gene calls are TRBV19 and TRBJ1-5; D call uncertain. V dropped 6 bases and J dropped 0 bases, with 9 bases sitting between them. Germline V gives CDR1 LNHDA, CDR2 SQIVND (reference sequence). The CDR3 spans 14 residues. The CDR3, as DNA: TGTGCCAGTAGGTTACACGATAGCAATCAGCCCCAGCATTTT. Protein product: CASRLHDSNQPQHF.

This chain uses TRBV4-2 with TRBJ2-1; the match to TRBD2 covers 7 bases. The V gene's germline CDR1 is LGHNA and CDR2 YNFKEQ. J was trimmed by 7 bases and V by 0 bases; bases with no gene match: 9. This CDR3 is built from 16 residues. The CDR3 region has the DNA TGTGCCAGCAGCCAAGAGGCGGGACTACACTATAATGAGCAGTTCTTC. Its translation is CASSQEAGLHYNEQFF.

This chain uses TRBV15 with TRBJ1-4; maybe TRBD1 (6 bases). The ends were cut back, 0 bases at V and 6 bases at J, with 8 bases in the middle. CDR1 is LNHNV, CDR2 YYDKDF, per germline (reference sequence). The CDR3 spans 14 residues. The CDR3 coding sequence is TGTGCCACCAGCAGAGAGGGGGCAGATGAAAAACTGTTTTTT. Protein: CATSREGADEKLFF.

CDR3 sequence reads: CASSRSYTEAFF. CDR3 coding DNA: TGTGCCAGCAGCCGCAGCTACACTGAAGCTTTCTTT. V and J are TRBV12-3 or TRBV12-4 and TRBJ1-1; D uncertain. The CDR3 spans 12 residues. V lost 6 bases, J lost 3 bases, and 8 bases lay in between.